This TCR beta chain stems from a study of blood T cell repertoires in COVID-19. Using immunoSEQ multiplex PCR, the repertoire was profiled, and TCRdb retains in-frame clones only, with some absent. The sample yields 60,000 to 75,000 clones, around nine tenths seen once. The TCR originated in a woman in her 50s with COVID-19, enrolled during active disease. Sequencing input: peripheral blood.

CDR3 residues: CATSSTLRGLHYEQYF. For the CDR3, the DNA is TGTGCCACCAGCAGTACCTTAAGGGGACTACACTACGAGCAGTACTTC. The chain joins TRBV15 to TRBJ2-7; 7 nucleotides match TRBD2. Trimming at V came to 3 bases and at J to 3 bases, leaving 11 bases not matched to a gene. CDR3 length: 16 amino acids. Germline loops: CDR1 LNHNV, CDR2 YYDKDF (reference sequence).